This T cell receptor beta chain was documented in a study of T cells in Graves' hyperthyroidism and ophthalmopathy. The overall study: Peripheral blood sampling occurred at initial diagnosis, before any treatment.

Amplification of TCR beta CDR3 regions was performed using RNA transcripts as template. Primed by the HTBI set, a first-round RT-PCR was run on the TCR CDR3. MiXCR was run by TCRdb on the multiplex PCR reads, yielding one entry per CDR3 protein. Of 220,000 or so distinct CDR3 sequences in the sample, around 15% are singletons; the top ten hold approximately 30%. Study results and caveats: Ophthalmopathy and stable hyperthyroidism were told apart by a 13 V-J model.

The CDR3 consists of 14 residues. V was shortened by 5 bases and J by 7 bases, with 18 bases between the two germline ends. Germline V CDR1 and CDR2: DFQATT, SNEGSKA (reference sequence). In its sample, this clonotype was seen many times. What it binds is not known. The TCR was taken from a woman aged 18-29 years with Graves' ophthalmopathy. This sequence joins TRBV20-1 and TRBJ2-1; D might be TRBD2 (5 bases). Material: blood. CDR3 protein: CSASPEGGGNEQFF. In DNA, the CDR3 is TGCAGTGCTTCTCCCGAGGGTGGTGGAAATGAGCAGTTCTTC.